A single sample is the source of the 9 T cell receptor beta chains below, sequenced in a study of CD8 T cells in ankylosing spondylitis. One entry per CDR3 protein results from TCRdb running MiXCR on the 5' RACE reads. The data hold hundreds of thousands of distinct CDR3 sequences, with roughly 32% observed a single time. Sequencing was done on a sample of blood, either unsorted or a sorted T cell fraction (not recorded which). The receptors come from a male donor with ankylosing spondylitis or in good health (not recorded which).

The chain uses TRBV5-1 and TRBJ2-1; 7 bases fit TRBD1. This CDR3 has 14 residues. Germline trimming cut 3 bases from V and 5 bases from J; bases unmatched to any gene: 5. Germline V gene lookup returns CDR1 SGHRS and CDR2 YFSETQ. The DNA for the CDR3 is TGCGCCAGCAGCTCTCCAACAGGGGACAATGAGCAGTTCTTC. Its translation is CASSSPTGDNEQFF.

The table lists this clonotype with a few counts. The chain combines TRBV20-1 with TRBJ2-3, with D possibly TRBD2 on 5 matching bases. Trimming took 2 bases from V and 0 from J, leaving 9 bases between them. Germline V CDR1 and CDR2: DFQATT, SNEGSKA (reference sequence). The CDR3 totals 14 residues. DNA of the CDR3: TGCAGTGCTAGACCCCGGACTAGCACAGATACGCAGTATTTT. Encoded protein: CSARPRTSTDTQYF.

V usage is TRBV29-1 and J usage is TRBJ2-3; D remains unclear. CDR3 length: 10 residues. CDR1 is SQVTM, CDR2 ANQGSEA, per germline. Trimming took off 5 bases at V and 6 bases at J, with 6 bases between the two ends. The DNA of the CDR3 is TGCAGCGTTTCGGTTGATACGCAGTATTTT. Its protein is CSVSVDTQYF.

This chain joins TRBV2 and TRBJ1-5; 7 bases fit TRBD1. V shed 5 bases, J shed 0 bases, and the junction held 4 bases outside the gene matches. From germline, CDR1 is SNHLY and CDR2 FYNNEI. This CDR3 is built from 15 residues. CDR3 protein: CASSLGQYSNQPQHF. Here the CDR3 DNA reads TGTGCCAGCAGTCTGGGACAGTATAGCAATCAGCCCCAGCATTTT.

In this sample, this clonotype turned up a few times. The genes are TRBV15 and TRBJ2-1; TRBD1 or TRBD2 may be the D gene (6 bases each). Germline V gives CDR1 LNHNV, CDR2 YYDKDF (reference sequence). Trimming pared 6 bases from V and 0 bases from J, leaving 9 bases between. The CDR3 loop spans 14 amino acids. The CDR3 DNA is TGTGCCACCAGGGGGGGCAGCTCCTACAATGAGCAGTTCTTC. Translated, it gives CATRGGSSYNEQFF.

This clonotype has just one count. The chain combines TRBV27 with TRBJ2-1, with a weak D call TRBD1 (6 bases). CDR3 length: 13 residues. In germline, CDR1 is MNHEY, CDR2 SMNVEV (reference sequence). V lost 7 bases and J 1 base, leaving 8 bases between the germline ends. The CDR3 here is CASIGGSYNEQFF. CDR3 nucleotides: TGTGCCAGCATAGGGGGTTCCTACAATGAGCAGTTCTTC.

The chain links TRBV20-1 to TRBJ2-5; D is uncertain. The CDR3 loop spans 12 amino acids. The V gene's germline CDR1 is DFQATT and CDR2 SNEGSKA (reference sequence). The germline V and J ends were trimmed by 4 bases and 1 base, with 7 bases remaining between them. CDR3 coding DNA: TGCAGTGCTATAGGAACCCAAGAGACCCAGTACTTC. Its translation is CSAIGTQETQYF.

This chain uses TRBV20-1 with TRBJ2-1; possible D gene TRBD2, 6 bases. The CDR3 has 16 amino acids. The germline gives CDR1 DFQATT, CDR2 SNEGSKA (reference sequence). Trimming removed 0 bases at V and 0 bases at J, with 12 bases between. CDR3 sequence reads: CSARDPGRSSYNEQFF. The CDR3 DNA is TGCAGTGCTAGAGACCCGGGGAGGAGCTCCTACAATGAGCAGTTCTTC.

The rearrangement joins TRBV5-1 to TRBJ2-3; TRBD2 matches 12 bases. The V gene end was trimmed by 3 bases and the J gene end by 5 bases; junction bases not matched to a gene: 10. The CDR3 has 17 amino acids. CDR1 is SGHRS, CDR2 YFSETQ, per germline. Here the CDR3 reads CASSSILPGLAGDTQYF. CDR3 coding DNA: TGCGCCAGCAGCTCAATTCTACCGGGACTAGCGGGAGATACGCAGTATTTT.